This T cell receptor beta chain was obtained from a study of cytomegalovirus exposure and HLA in healthy donors. The overall study: A prior analysis found about 120 million unique TCR beta sequences from 150 million to 200 million T cells.

The CDR3 length is 15 residues. The junction had 7 bases not matched to a gene; V was cut back by 4 bases and J by 3 bases. Germline values: CDR1 SGHTA, CDR2 FQGTGA. Study-wide results and limits: The authors later found TCR association rates varying by HLA locus, with DRB1 most and HLA-C fewest. Three of the chains that were CMV-associated were confirmed in vitro to be specific for CMV antigens. Reportedly, HLA-A and HLA-B alleles of most subjects were accurately predicted from TCR beta.

13 Jbeta primers and 60 Vbeta primers were used for the PCR. Clones were sequenced by immunoSEQ multiplex PCR, and TCRdb holds only the in-frame ones, with some missing. The data hold 130,000 to 150,000 clones, with 75% to 80% observed a single time. Notes on this clone: What it binds is not known.

This clonotype was sampled from a man aged 18 to 35 in good health and CMV-seronegative. The material sequenced was PBMCs. V is TRBV7-3 and J is TRBJ1-1, with 8 bases fitting TRBD1. The CDR3 protein is CASSYTGGEYTEAFF. CDR3 coding DNA: TGTGCCAGCAGCTACACAGGGGGGGAGTACACTGAAGCTTTCTTT.